The 29 T cell receptor beta chains in this list originate from one sample, sequenced in a study of radiation and T cells in renal cell carcinoma. Clones were read by immunoSEQ multiplex PCR, and TCRdb kept only the in-frame ones, dropping some. The sample lists 110,000 to 150,000 clones; over 75% were seen once. The time point was: baseline pretreatment blood. Treatment indicated: 15 Gy SBRT to primary tumor, nephrectomy 4 weeks later. This specimen was blood, taken from a patient whose treatment included radiotherapy and nephrectomy. The source of these receptors is a woman aged 50 to 60 with renal cell carcinoma.

The chain is built from TRBV7-8 and TRBJ1-2; unclear D gene. Trimming cost V 1 base and J 8 bases, with 17 bases left between them. The CDR3 totals 15 residues. Per germline, CDR1 SGHVS and CDR2 FQNEAQ. The CDR3, as DNA: TGTGCCAGCAGCTTAGTTGCAAACAGTCCGGGAGGCTACACCTTC. It encodes CASSLVANSPGGYTF.

The rearrangement joins TRBV27 to TRBJ2-7, with 8 bases identical to TRBD1. CDR3 length: 19 residues. V lost 2 bases, J lost 4 bases, and 19 bases stayed unmatched. Germline values: CDR1 MNHEY, CDR2 SMNVEV (reference sequence). The CDR3 loop is CASSLGLRPDRVGLYEQYF. Here the CDR3 DNA reads TGTGCCAGCAGTTTAGGGCTACGCCCGGACAGGGTAGGCCTTTACGAGCAGTACTTC.

The chain employs TRBV13 and TRBJ2-6, with a weak D call TRBD1 (6 bases). Germline CDR1 PRHDT, CDR2 FYEKMQ (reference sequence). V lost 1 base and J 4 bases, leaving 20 bases between the germline ends. There are 19 residues in the CDR3. CDR3 bases: TGTGCCAGCAGCTTAGAAGAGGAGACCAGGGGAACCGGGGCCAACGTCCTGACTTTC. Its translation is CASSLEEETRGTGANVLTF. Drawing the rest from reference TRBV13 and TRBJ2-6, the complete variable domain is AAGVIQSPRHLIKEKRETATLKCYPIPRHDTVYWYQQGPGQDPQFLISFYEKMQSDKGSIPDRFSAQQFSDYHSELNMSSLELGDSALYFCASSLEEETRGTGANVLTFGAGSRLTVL.

CDR3 protein: CASSWLVNTEAFF. CDR3 nucleotides: TGTGCCAGCAGCTGGCTTGTGAACACTGAAGCTTTCTTT. The rearrangement joins TRBV7-8 to TRBJ1-1, with D hard to call. The CDR3 has 13 amino acids. Germline V CDR1 and CDR2: SGHVS, FQNEAQ. Trimming stripped 4 bases from V and 0 bases from J, with 6 bases between. Drawing the rest from reference TRBV7-8 and TRBJ1-1, the complete variable domain is GAGVSQSPRYKVAKRGQDVALRCDPISGHVSLFWYQQALGQGPEFLTYFQNEAQLDKSGLPSDRFFAERPEGSVSTLKIQRTQQEDSAVYLCASSWLVNTEAFFGQGTRLTVV.

This clone came up many times. One end of the junction is discordant with germline, which a read error may explain. The chain recombines TRBV6-1 with TRBJ2-5; tentative D call: TRBD1 (6 bases). The CDR3 loop spans 15 amino acids. Germline loops: CDR1 MNHNS, CDR2 SASEGT. CDR3 bases: TGTGCCAGCAGCGAAGGGGACATCGGAGCCGAGGCCCAGTACTTC. This gives the protein CASSEGDIGAEAQYF.

V and J are TRBV2 and TRBJ2-7; TRBD1 agrees at 9 bases. The CDR3 contains 13 residues. Trimming at V came to 6 bases and at J to 7 bases, leaving 7 bases not matched to a gene. The V gene's germline CDR1 is SNHLY and CDR2 FYNNEI. The CDR3 DNA sequence: TGTGCCAGCAGCCCGGGACAGGGAAGGGAGCAGTACTTC. It yields the protein CASSPGQGREQYF.

The V and J genes are TRBV14 and TRBJ2-7, with D tentatively TRBD1 (6 bases). The CDR3 has 14 residues. The germline V and J ends were trimmed by 6 bases and 0 bases, with 12 bases remaining between them. Germline values: CDR1 SGHDN, CDR2 FVKESK. CDR3 sequence reads: CASRRSQGSYEQYF. CDR3 nucleotides: TGTGCCAGCAGACGTTCACAGGGCTCCTACGAGCAGTACTTC.

The J gene is TRBJ1-6, the V gene TRBV7-9, with no clear D. The CDR3 totals 15 residues. V was shortened by 3 bases and J by 3 bases, with 9 bases between the two germline ends. The germline CDR1 and CDR2 sequences are SEHNR and FQNEAQ (reference sequence). In DNA form, the CDR3 reads TGTGCCAGCAGCTTTGCCGGGGACTATAATTCACCCCTCCACTTT. As protein: CASSFAGDYNSPLHF.

The V and J genes are TRBV12-2 and TRBJ2-2; the DNA was not used to check the table's D call, TRBD2. TRBV12-2 represents a pseudogene. This CDR3 contains 18 residues. The CDR3 here is CASRLVSSPPTNTGELFF. CDR3 nucleotides: TGTGCAAGTCGCTTAGTGAGCTCCCCCCCCACTAACACCGGGGAGCTGTTTTTT.

The V call is TRBV10-3, the J call TRBJ1-6, with a weak D call TRBD1 (5 bases). Between the trimmed V and J ends, which lost 7 bases and 6 bases, there was a span of 19 bases. Germline V gene data show CDR1 as ENHRY and CDR2 as SYGVKD. This CDR3 region has 16 residues. Here the CDR3 DNA reads TGTGCCATCAAAAGGGACGGCTCTATAGGTAATTCACCCCTCCACTTT. Protein: CAIKRDGSIGNSPLHF.

The chain recombines TRBV19 with TRBJ1-6; 7 bases align to TRBD1. The CDR3 extends over 15 amino acids. CDR1 and CDR2 from the germline V gene are LNHDA and SQIVND (reference sequence). V trimming: 6 bases; J trimming: 6 bases; junction bases outside the gene matches: 8. For the CDR3, the DNA is TGTGCCAGTAGCACTACAGGGGTAGGTAATTCACCCCTCCACTTT. This gives the protein CASSTTGVGNSPLHF.

J is TRBJ2-3 and V is TRBV7-9; TRBD1 matches at 9 bases. After removal of 5 bases from V and 1 base from J, the junction contained 4 bases not matched to a gene. There are 15 residues in the CDR3. Germline-derived CDR1 and CDR2 are SEHNR and FQNEAQ (reference sequence). The CDR3 loop reads CASSVRDRGTDTQYF. CDR3 nucleotides: TGTGCCAGCAGCGTCCGGGACAGGGGCACAGATACGCAGTATTTT.

This clone has only one observation. The rearrangement joins TRBV6-1 to TRBJ1-4; D possibly corresponds to TRBD1 (5 bases). Trimming stripped 6 bases from V and 1 base from J, with 9 bases between. Germline values: CDR1 MNHNS, CDR2 SASEGT. The CDR3 extends over 14 amino acids. CDR3 region: CASSPGQTNEKLFF. Written as DNA, the CDR3 is TGTGCCAGCAGCCCGGGGCAAACTAATGAAAAACTGTTTTTT.

V and J are TRBV11-3 and TRBJ2-6; D ambiguous. Germline loops: CDR1 SGHNT, CDR2 YENEEA. The length of the CDR3 is 13 residues. Trimming pared 4 bases from V and 2 bases from J, leaving 3 bases between. CDR3 protein: CASSWAGANVLTF. DNA for the CDR3: TGTGCCAGCAGCTGGGCTGGGGCCAACGTCCTGACTTTC.

The rearrangement links TRBV7-9 to TRBJ2-1; D is uncertain. CDR3 length equals 15 residues. Germline V gives CDR1 SEHNR, CDR2 FQNEAQ (reference sequence). The V and J ends lost 3 bases and 1 base respectively, with 10 bases between them. CDR3 bases: TGTGCCAGCAGCTTGGAACAGTCTTCCTACAATGAGCAGTTCTTC. The encoded protein is CASSLEQSSYNEQFF. The full variable domain, completed using reference TRBV7-9 and TRBJ2-1, is DTGVSQNPRHKITKRGQNVTFRCDPISEHNRLYWYRQTLGQGPEFLTYFQNEAQLEKSRLLSDRFSAERPKGSFSTLEIQRTEQGDSAMYLCASSLEQSSYNEQFFGPGTRLTVL.

The rearrangement links TRBV7-2 to TRBJ2-5, with D tentatively TRBD2 (6 bases). V lost 0 bases to trimming and J lost 3 bases, with 14 bases between them. The CDR3 is 16 amino acids. Germline CDR1 reads SGHTA; CDR2 reads FQGNSA. CDR3 amino acids: CASSLAGSGVEETQYF. The DNA for the CDR3 is TGTGCCAGCAGCTTAGCTGGTTCGGGGGTTGAAGAGACCCAGTACTTC.

The chain carries TRBV6-5 and TRBJ2-1; D tentatively reads TRBD1 or TRBD2 (5 bases each). The CDR3 loop spans 14 amino acids. V was clipped by 6 bases and J by 10 bases, with 19 bases between them. The V gene's germline CDR1 is MNHEY and CDR2 SVGAGI. CDR3 in DNA: TGTGCCAGCAGGGGACCGTATGGTTCGAACGAGCAGTTCTTC. Translated, it gives CASRGPYGSNEQFF.

The chain links TRBV14 to TRBJ2-5; D is uncertain. The CDR3 has 14 residues. Germline CDR1 reads SGHDN; CDR2 reads FVKESK. Between the trimmed V and J ends, which lost 2 bases and 4 bases, there was a span of 11 bases. CDR3: CASSQIKGLETQYF. Here the CDR3 DNA reads TGTGCCAGCAGCCAAATTAAGGGTCTAGAGACCCAGTACTTC.

This chain joins TRBV7-9 and TRBJ1-2; the D is unclear. The germline V gene has CDR1 SEHNR and CDR2 FQNEAQ (reference sequence). With 5 bases removed from V and 3 bases from J, the gap between germline ends came to 13 bases. CDR3 length: 14 residues. The CDR3 DNA is TGTGCCAGCAGCCTAAGTGGGGTTCACTATGGCTACACCTTC. Translation: CASSLSGVHYGYTF.

The J gene is TRBJ2-2, the V gene TRBV15; tentatively, D is TRBD2 (6 bases). Deletions cut 0 bases from V and 4 bases from J, with 12 bases between. The CDR3 length is 16 residues. The V gene's germline CDR1 is LNHNV and CDR2 YYDKDF (reference sequence). Written as DNA, the CDR3 is TGTGCCACCAGCAGAGATAGCGGCCTTTTCACCGGGGAGCTGTTTTTT. It translates to CATSRDSGLFTGELFF.

This clone was detected only once. The V gene is TRBV7-2, the J gene TRBJ2-2, with D perhaps assigned TRBD1 or TRBD2 (5 bases each). Trimming cost V 6 bases and J 1 base, with 12 bases left between them. Germline V lookup: CDR1 SGHTA, CDR2 FQGNSA. There are 15 residues in the CDR3. CDR3 loop: CASSRDGWNTGELFF. In DNA, the CDR3 is TGTGCCAGCAGTCGGGACGGATGGAACACCGGGGAGCTGTTTTTT.

The chain links TRBV7-2 to TRBJ2-5; D not resolved. V shed 3 bases and J shed 5 bases, with 7 bases lying between them. Germline CDR1 SGHTA, CDR2 FQGNSA. The CDR3 consists of 12 residues. The CDR3 loop reads CASSFTRETQYF. Here the CDR3 DNA reads TGTGCCAGCAGCTTCACCCGGGAGACCCAGTACTTC.

V is TRBV6-6 and J is TRBJ1-2; TRBD1 aligns across 8 bases. The CDR3 has 13 residues. CDR1 is MNHNY and CDR2 is SVGAGI in the germline V gene (reference sequence). After removal of 10 bases from V and 4 bases from J, the junction contained 8 bases not matched to a gene. The CDR3 reads CATRQGQPYGYTF. Written as DNA, the CDR3 is TGTGCCACCCGACAGGGGCAACCCTATGGCTACACCTTC.

The chain uses TRBV5-1 and TRBJ1-4; perhaps TRBD1 as D (5 bases). The CDR3 contains 17 residues. Germline values: CDR1 SGHRS, CDR2 YFSETQ. The V and J ends lost 4 bases and 7 bases respectively, with 23 bases between them. CDR3 nucleotides: TGCGCCAGCAGCCCCGGGACCCGAGAGGGATTGAGTGAAAAACTGTTTTTT. This sequence encodes CASSPGTREGLSEKLFF.

The J gene is TRBJ1-4, the V gene TRBV7-9; no firm D call. Trimming shortened V by 5 bases and J by 4 bases, and 14 bases separated the two germline ends. The length of the CDR3 is 15 residues. Germline CDR1 is SEHNR and CDR2 is FQNEAQ (reference sequence). CDR3 coding DNA: TGTGCCAGCAGCCCCCACACGGCTGTTAATGAAAAACTGTTTTTT. It encodes CASSPHTAVNEKLFF. Drawing the rest from reference TRBV7-9 and TRBJ1-4, the complete variable domain is DTGVSQNPRHKITKRGQNVTFRCDPISEHNRLYWYRQTLGQGPEFLTYFQNEAQLEKSRLLSDRFSAERPKGSFSTLEIQRTEQGDSAMYLCASSPHTAVNEKLFFGSGTQLSVL.

V usage is TRBV10-2 and J usage is TRBJ1-3; possibly TRBD1 for D (6 bases). The CDR3 consists of 16 residues. V was cut by 3 bases and J by 4 bases, with 16 bases left in between. Germline CDR1 reads WSHSY; CDR2 reads SAAADI. The CDR3 loop reads CASSDLWQGHGNTIYF. CDR3 bases: TGCGCCAGCAGTGACCTATGGCAGGGGCACGGAAACACCATATATTTT.

V gene TRBV4-3 combines with J gene TRBJ1-6; D not resolved. Trimming pared 0 bases from V and 8 bases from J, leaving 5 bases between. Germline values: CDR1 LGHNA, CDR2 YSLEER. The CDR3 has 13 residues. The CDR3 DNA is TGCGCCAGCAGCCAAGATCGCGATTCACCCCTCCACTTT. It specifies CASSQDRDSPLHF.

The V call is TRBV19, the J call TRBJ1-5; TRBD1 might be the D (6 bases). The germline V gene encodes CDR1 LNHDA and CDR2 SQIVND (reference sequence). This CDR3 is 15 amino acids long. Trimming shortened V by 4 bases and J by 3 bases, and 13 bases separated the two germline ends. The CDR3 nucleotides are TGTGCCAGTAGTACCTTAGGGGGTATCAATCAGCCCCAGCATTTT. Translating gives CASSTLGGINQPQHF.

Remarks on this clone: At one of its ends the junction is not consistent with the germline gene, which may arise from a read error. This chain uses TRBV11-2 with TRBJ1-6, with no clear D. Germline V gene sequence: CDR1 SGHAT, CDR2 FQNNGV. The CDR3 is made up of 13 amino acids. The CDR3 is CASSPSSNSPLHF. CDR3 in DNA: TGTGCCAGCAGCCCGTCCTCTAATTCACCCCTCCACTTT. Full variable domain (remainder filled in from reference TRBV11-2 and TRBJ1-6): EAGVAQSPRYKIIEKRQSVAFWCNPISGHATLYWYQQILGQGPKLLIQFQNNGVVDDSQLPKDRFSAERLKGVDSTLKIQPAKLEDSAVYLCASSPSSNSPLHFGNGTRLTVT.